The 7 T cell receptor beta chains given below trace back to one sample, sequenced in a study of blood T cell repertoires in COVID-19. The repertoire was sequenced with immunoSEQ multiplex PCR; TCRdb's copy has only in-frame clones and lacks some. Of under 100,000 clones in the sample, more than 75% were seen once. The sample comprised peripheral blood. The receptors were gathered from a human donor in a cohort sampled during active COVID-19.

CDR3 sequence reads: CASSPLAGGGNEQFF. In nucleotides, the CDR3 is TGTGCCAGCAGCCCACTAGCGGGGGGCGGGAATGAGCAGTTCTTC. This chain uses TRBV2 with TRBJ2-1; 12 bases line up with TRBD2. Germline V gives CDR1 SNHLY, CDR2 FYNNEI. After removal of 6 bases from V and 7 bases from J, the junction contained 7 bases not matched to a gene. This CDR3 is 15 amino acids long.

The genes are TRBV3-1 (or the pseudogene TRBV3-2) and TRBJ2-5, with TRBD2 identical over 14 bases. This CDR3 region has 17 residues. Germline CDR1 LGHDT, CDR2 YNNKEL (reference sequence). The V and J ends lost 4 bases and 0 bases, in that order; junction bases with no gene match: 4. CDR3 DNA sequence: TGTGCCAGCAGCCGGACTAGCGGGGGGCGGTACCAAGAGACCCAGTACTTC. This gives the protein CASSRTSGGRYQETQYF.

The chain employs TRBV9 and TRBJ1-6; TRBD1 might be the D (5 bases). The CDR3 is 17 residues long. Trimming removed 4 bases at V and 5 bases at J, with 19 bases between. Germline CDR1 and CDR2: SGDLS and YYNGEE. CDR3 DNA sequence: TGTGCCAGCAGCCCTCACCGGGGGGGGATGCATAATTCACCCCTCCACTTT. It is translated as CASSPHRGGMHNSPLHF.

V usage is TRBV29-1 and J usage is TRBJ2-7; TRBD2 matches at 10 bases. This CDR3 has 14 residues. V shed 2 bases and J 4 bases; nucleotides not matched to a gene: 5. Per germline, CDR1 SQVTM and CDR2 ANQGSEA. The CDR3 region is CSVERLAGDYEQYF. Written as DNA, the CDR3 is TGCAGCGTTGAACGTCTAGCGGGGGATTACGAGCAGTACTTC.

The CDR3: CASSRGGASTDTQYF. For the CDR3, the DNA is TGTGCCAGCAGCCGCGGGGGTGCTAGCACAGATACGCAGTATTTT. The chain couples TRBV4-2 to TRBJ2-3; 7 positions agree with TRBD2. Per germline, CDR1 LGHNA and CDR2 YNFKEQ. CDR3 size: 15 residues. V lost 4 bases, J lost 0 bases, and 4 bases stayed unmatched.

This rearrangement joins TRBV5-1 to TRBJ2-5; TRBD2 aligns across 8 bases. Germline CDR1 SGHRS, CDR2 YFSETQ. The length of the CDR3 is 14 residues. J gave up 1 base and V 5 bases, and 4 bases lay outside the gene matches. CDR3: CASSRAGVQETQYF. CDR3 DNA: TGCGCCAGCAGTCGAGCGGGGGTCCAAGAGACCCAGTACTTC. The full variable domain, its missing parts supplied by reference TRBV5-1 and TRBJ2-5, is KAGVTQTPRYLIKTRGQQVTLSCSPISGHRSVSWYQQTPGQGLQFLFEYFSETQRNKGNFPGRFSGRQFSNSRSEMNVSTLELGDSALYLCASSRAGVQETQYFGPGTRLLVL.

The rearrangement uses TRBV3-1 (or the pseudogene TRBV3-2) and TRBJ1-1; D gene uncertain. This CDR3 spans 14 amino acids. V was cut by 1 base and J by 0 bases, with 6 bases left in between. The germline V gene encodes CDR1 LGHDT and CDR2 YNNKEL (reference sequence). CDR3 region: CASSQVQMNTEAFF. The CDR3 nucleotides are TGTGCCAGCAGCCAAGTACAAATGAACACTGAAGCTTTCTTT.